This record covers a single TCR beta chain. Antigen: not known. V shed 2 bases and J shed 0 bases, with 11 bases lying between them. Germline CDR1 and CDR2: DFQATT and SNEGSKA (reference sequence). The CDR3 spans 15 residues. With a J-beta primer mix and a sample-barcoded 5' primer, a second PCR ran 7 to 11 cycles. TCRdb fed the 5' RACE reads into MiXCR, producing one record per CDR3 protein. This sample has about 720,000 distinct CDR3 sequences, with 22% found just once. The data derive from a study of blood T cells in healthy people across ages. General study results and limits: Donor CMV infection status was unknown, possibly confounding age-related changes in expanded clonotypes. Roughly linear age-related decline in beta diversity appeared, significant by age around 36.

Every participating donor contributed 9.5 to 10 milliliters of peripheral blood through a draw. The V and J genes are TRBV20-1 and TRBJ1-5; a possible D gene is TRBD1 (6 bases). The sequence came from a man in his 70s in good health. Input material: blood. Here the CDR3 reads CSARPGQTSNQPQHF. Written as DNA, the CDR3 is TGCAGTGCTAGACCTGGACAGACTAGCAATCAGCCCCAGCATTTT.